The clone carrying this T cell receptor beta chain was found many times. 5'RACE generated cDNA with 10-nucleotide random UMIs. MiXCR, applied by TCRdb to the 5' RACE reads, yields one record per CDR3 protein. The table has some 70,000 distinct CDR3 sequences, 3.5% to 5% seen once. These data originate in a study of neurological immune-mediated disorders. Germline lookup yields CDR1 DFQATT and CDR2 SNEGSKA (reference sequence). This CDR3 has 14 amino acids. With 6 bases removed from V and 2 bases from J, the gap between germline ends came to 15 bases. Sample: PBMCs. This receptor was taken from a man aged 25-40 years with multiple sclerosis. The chain has TRBV20-1 and TRBJ2-3; unclear D gene. CDR3 protein: CSAARREFTDTQYF. For the CDR3, the DNA is TGCAGTGCCGCCCGACGAGAATTCACAGATACGCAGTATTTT.